The source of this T cell receptor (beta chain) is a study of cytomegalovirus exposure and HLA in healthy donors. General study points: First-cohort TCR clusters tended to co-occur in the roughly 120 validation repertoires, a later analysis found.

This clone was detected only a few times. Its antigen is as yet unknown. TCRdb's table, derived via immunoSEQ multiplex PCR, lists solely in-frame clones and lacks some. This sample has about 110,000 clones, with 85% to 90% found just once. The V end was cut by 0 bases, the J end by 4 bases, with 10 bases between. Germline CDR1 SGHAT, CDR2 FQNNGV. The CDR3 runs to 15 residues. The sequencing input was PBMCs. The sequence was obtained from a woman aged 18-29 years in good health and CMV-seronegative. The chain recombines TRBV11-2 with TRBJ1-3, with D possibly matching TRBD1 (6 bases). The CDR3, as DNA: TGTGCCAGCAGCTTAGAGCAGGGGCCCGGAAACACCATATATTTT. Translation gives CASSLEQGPGNTIYF.